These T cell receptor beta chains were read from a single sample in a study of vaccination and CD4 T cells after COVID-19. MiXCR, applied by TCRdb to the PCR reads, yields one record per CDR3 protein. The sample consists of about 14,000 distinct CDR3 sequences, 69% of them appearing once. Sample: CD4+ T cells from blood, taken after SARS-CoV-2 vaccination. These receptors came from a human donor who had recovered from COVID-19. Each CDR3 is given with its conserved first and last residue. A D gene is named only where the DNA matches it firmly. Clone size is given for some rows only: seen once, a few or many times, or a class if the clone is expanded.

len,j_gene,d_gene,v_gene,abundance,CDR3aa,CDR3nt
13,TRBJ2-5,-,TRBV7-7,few,CASSLGPEETQYF,TGTGCCAGCAGCTTAGGTCCAGAAGAGACCCAGTACTTC
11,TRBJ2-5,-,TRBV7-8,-,CASSQLGGQYF,TGTGCCAGCAGCCAGTTGGGGGGCCAGTACTTC
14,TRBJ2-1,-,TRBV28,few,CASSLVNSYNEQFF,TGTGCCAGCAGTCTGGTGAATTCCTACAATGAGCAGTTCTTC
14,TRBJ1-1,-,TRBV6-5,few,CASSLAGGNTEAFF,TGTGCCAGCAGTTTAGCAGGAGGGAACACTGAAGCTTTCTTT
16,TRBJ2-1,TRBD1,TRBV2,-,CASRPTGGGGLDEQFF,TGTGCCAGCAGGCCGACAGGGGGTGGGGGTTTGGATGAGCAGTTCTTC
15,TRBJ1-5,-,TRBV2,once,CASSERGRAGQPQHF,TGTGCCAGCAGTGAACGGGGCAGGGCGGGTCAGCCCCAGCATTTT
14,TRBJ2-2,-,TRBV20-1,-,CSARSGSNTGELFF,TGCAGTGCTAGGAGCGGGTCGAACACCGGGGAGCTGTTTTTT
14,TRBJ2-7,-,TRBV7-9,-,CASSPAVGSYEQYF,TGTGCCAGCAGCCCTGCCGTCGGTTCCTACGAGCAGTACTTC
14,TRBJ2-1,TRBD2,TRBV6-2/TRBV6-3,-,CASAGLALYNEQFF,TGTGCCAGCGCGGGACTAGCGCTATACAATGAGCAGTTCTTC
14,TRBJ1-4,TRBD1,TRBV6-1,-,CASRQDRLYEKLFF,TGTGCCAGCCGTCAGGACAGGCTATATGAAAAACTGTTTTTT
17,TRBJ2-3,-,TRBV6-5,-,CASSYQPGPKGTDTQYF,TGTGCCAGCAGTTATCAACCGGGCCCCAAGGGGACAGATACGCAGTATTTT
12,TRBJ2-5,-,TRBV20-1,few,CSASQEEETQYF,TGCAGTGCTAGTCAGGAGGAAGAGACCCAGTACTTC
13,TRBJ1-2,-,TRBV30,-,CATLTEEGSGYTF,TGTGCCACCTTGACGGAGGAAGGCTCGGGCTACACCTTC
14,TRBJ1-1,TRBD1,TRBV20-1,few,CSAPSPTGVHEAFF,TGCAGTGCTCCATCACCCACAGGGGTTCATGAAGCTTTCTTT
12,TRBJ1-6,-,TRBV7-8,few,CASSSRNSPLHF,TGTGCCAGCAGCTCCCGGAATTCACCCCTCCACTTT
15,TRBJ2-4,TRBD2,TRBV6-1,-,CASSTGGLAKNIQYF,TGTGCCAGCAGTACGGGGGGGCTAGCCAAAAACATTCAGTACTTC
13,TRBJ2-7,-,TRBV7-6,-,CASSLVGLDEQYF,TGTGCCAGCAGCTTAGTAGGGTTGGACGAGCAGTACTTC
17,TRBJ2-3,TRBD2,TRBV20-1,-,CSAIEVNGGSRSDTQYF,TGCAGTGCTATCGAGGTCAACGGCGGGAGTCGCTCAGATACGCAGTATTTT
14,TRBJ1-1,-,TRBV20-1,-,CSATVPPGNTEAFF,TGCAGTGCTACTGTACCCCCGGGGAACACTGAAGCTTTCTTT
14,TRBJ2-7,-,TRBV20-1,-,CSAQYGGGYYEQYF,TGCAGTGCCCAGTACGGGGGAGGTTACTACGAGCAGTACTTC